The 9 T cell receptor beta chains below all came from one sample that was sequenced in a study of cytomegalovirus exposure and HLA in healthy donors. The protocol was immunoSEQ multiplex PCR, while the TCRdb copy is restricted to in-frame clones and leaves out a portion. Found here are a few hundred thousand clones, roughly 88% of them singletons; the top ten hold 3.1%. Specimen: PBMCs. Every receptor here comes from a woman aged 30 to 39 in good health and CMV-seronegative.

This clone was seen just once. The gene calls are TRBV6-1 and TRBJ2-7; 10 positions match TRBD2. The trim removed 5 bases at V and 2 bases at J, leaving 6 bases unmatched. Germline lookup yields CDR1 MNHNS and CDR2 SASEGT. The CDR3 runs to 15 residues. The CDR3 DNA sequence: TGTGCCAGCAGTCGGACTAGCGGACTCCCCTACGAGCAGTACTTC. Its protein product is CASSRTSGLPYEQYF.

The CDR3 nucleotides read TGTGCCAGCAGTCTAGCGGAAACCTACGAGCAGTACTTC. Translating gives CASSLAETYEQYF. V gene TRBV28 combines with J gene TRBJ2-7; TRBD2 aligns across 7 bases. The germline V gene encodes CDR1 MDHEN and CDR2 SYDVKM. The CDR3 consists of 13 residues. The J segment lost 2 bases and the V segment lost 5 bases, leaving 3 bases of the junction unmatched. Complete variable domain (other parts from reference TRBV28 and TRBJ2-7): DVKVTQSSRYLVKRTGEKVFLECVQDMDHENMFWYRQDPGLGLRLIYFSYDVKMKEKGDIPEGYSVSREKKERFSLILESASTNQTSMYLCASSLAETYEQYFGPGTRLTVT.

V usage is TRBV27 and J usage is TRBJ1-1; the D gene is possibly TRBD1 (5 bases). Germline CDR1 and CDR2: MNHEY and SMNVEV (reference sequence). V lost 6 bases and J 1 base, leaving 12 bases between the germline ends. CDR3 length equals 14 residues. The CDR3 spells CASSNRGGNTEAFF. The CDR3 DNA reads as TGTGCCAGCAGCAATCGGGGGGGGAACACTGAAGCTTTCTTT.

The chain links TRBV18 to TRBJ2-4; D gene ambiguous. Germline loops: CDR1 KGHSH, CDR2 LQKENI. Trimming stripped 3 bases from V and 5 bases from J, with 8 bases between. The length of the CDR3 is 13 residues. The CDR3 bases are TGTGCCAGCTCACCCAGAATAGAAAACATTCAGTACTTC. Translating gives CASSPRIENIQYF. The variable domain in full, completed from reference TRBV18 and TRBJ2-4, reads NAGVMQNPRHLVRRRGQEARLRCSPMKGHSHVYWYRQLPEEGLKFMVYLQKENIIDESGMPKERFSAEFPKEGPSILRIQQVVRGDSAAYFCASSPRIENIQYFGAGTRLSVL.

The genes are TRBV5-5 and TRBJ2-3; the D gene is possibly TRBD1 (5 bases). V gave up 7 bases and J gave up 2 bases, with 11 bases separating them. Germline V gene sequence: CDR1 SGHKS, CDR2 YYEKEE (reference sequence). The CDR3 consists of 13 residues. The CDR3 sequence is CASFSGNTDTQYF. The CDR3 nucleotides are TGTGCCAGCTTCTCAGGGAACACAGATACGCAGTATTTT.

The DNA for the CDR3 is TGTGCCAGCAGTTTCTCCGACTCTGGGGCCAACGTCCTGACTTTC. It specifies CASSFSDSGANVLTF. The chain employs TRBV6-6 and TRBJ2-6; D is uncertain. Trimming pared 4 bases from V and 0 bases from J, leaving 7 bases between. The CDR3 runs 15 residues. Germline V CDR1 and CDR2: MNHNY, SVGAGI (reference sequence).

The J gene is TRBJ2-1, the V gene TRBV10-2; D may be TRBD1 (6 bases). Trimming took off 8 bases at V and 4 bases at J, with 15 bases between the two ends. Looked up from germline, CDR1 is WSHSY and CDR2 is SAAADI. There are 14 residues in the CDR3. The CDR3 sequence is CASAPGTPYNEQFF. CDR3 nucleotide sequence: TGCGCCAGCGCTCCCGGGACACCATACAATGAGCAGTTCTTC.

CDR3: CATVTGGRELFF. CDR3 DNA: TGTGCCACTGTGACAGGCGGCCGGGAGCTGTTTTTT. J is TRBJ2-2 and V is TRBV28; tentative D call: TRBD1 (6 bases). V gave up 10 bases and J gave up 9 bases, with 15 bases separating them. Germline values: CDR1 MDHEN, CDR2 SYDVKM. The CDR3 runs 12 residues.

The chain uses TRBV11-3 and TRBJ2-2; 8 bases are shared with TRBD2. The CDR3 is made up of 16 amino acids. After removal of 5 bases from V and 2 bases from J, the junction contained 7 bases not matched to a gene. The germline gives CDR1 SGHNT, CDR2 YENEEA. CDR3 residues: CASSPGLVFNTGELFF. The DNA for the CDR3 is TGTGCCAGCAGCCCGGGACTAGTCTTTAACACCGGGGAGCTGTTTTTT.